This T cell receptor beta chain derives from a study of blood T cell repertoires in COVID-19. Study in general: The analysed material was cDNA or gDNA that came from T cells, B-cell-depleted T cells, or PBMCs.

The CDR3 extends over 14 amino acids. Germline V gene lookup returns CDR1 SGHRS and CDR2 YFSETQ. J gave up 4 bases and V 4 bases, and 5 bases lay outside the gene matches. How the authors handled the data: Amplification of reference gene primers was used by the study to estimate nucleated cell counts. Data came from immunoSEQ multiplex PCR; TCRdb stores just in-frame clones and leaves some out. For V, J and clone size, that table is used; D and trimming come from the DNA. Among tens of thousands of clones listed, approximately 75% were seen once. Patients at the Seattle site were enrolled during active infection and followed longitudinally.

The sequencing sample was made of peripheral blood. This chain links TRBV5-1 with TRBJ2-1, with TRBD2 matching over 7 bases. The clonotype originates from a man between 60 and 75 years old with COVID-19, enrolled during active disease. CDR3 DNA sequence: TGCGCCAGCAGCCGGGACTATAATTACAATGAGCAGTTCTTC. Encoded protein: CASSRDYNYNEQFF. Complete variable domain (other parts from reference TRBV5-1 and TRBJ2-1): KAGVTQTPRYLIKTRGQQVTLSCSPISGHRSVSWYQQTPGQGLQFLFEYFSETQRNKGNFPGRFSGRQFSNSRSEMNVSTLELGDSALYLCASSRDYNYNEQFFGPGTRLTVL.